The 15 T cell receptor beta chains in this list originate from one sample, sequenced in a study of post-analysis software for immune sequencing data. Study-wide points: Roughly 5 TRBV segments were significantly more frequent in patients than in controls. TRBV5-6, TRBV5-1 and TRBV20-1 were among these segments.

cDNA libraries of TCR beta carried unique molecular identifiers. TCRdb redid the calling of the PCR reads with MiXCR, one entry per CDR3 protein. This sample has over 700,000 distinct CDR3 sequences; 30% occur once, and the top ten carry more than 0.55%. No antigen has been assigned to these receptors. The specimen sequenced was blood. These receptors originate from a girl between 10 and 17 years old with multiple sclerosis.

This chain joins TRBV20-1 and TRBJ2-5; 9 nucleotides align to TRBD1. The CDR3 length is 14 residues. Trimming removed 3 bases from V and 5 bases from J; junction bases left unmatched: 7. The germline V gene encodes CDR1 DFQATT and CDR2 SNEGSKA (reference sequence). CDR3 nucleotides: TGCAGTGCTAGTCCCGGACAGGGGCTGGAGACCCAGTACTTC. Its protein is CSASPGQGLETQYF.

This clonotype was seen more than once but under ten times. The chain employs TRBV7-2 and TRBJ2-6, with D perhaps matching TRBD2 (6 bases). The germline V gene encodes CDR1 SGHTA and CDR2 FQGNSA. This CDR3 has 17 residues. Trimming removed 3 bases at V and 4 bases at J, with 16 bases between. Here the CDR3 DNA reads TGTGCCAGCAGCTTGTTTGGAGGGATGAGCGGGGCCAACGTCCTGACTTTC. It specifies CASSLFGGMSGANVLTF.

J is TRBJ1-2 and V is TRBV5-5; no clear D gene. There are 14 residues in the CDR3. V was clipped by 1 base and J by 5 bases, with 12 bases between them. CDR1 and CDR2 (germline): SGHKS, YYEKEE (reference sequence). CDR3 region: CASSLTDGPYGYTF. The CDR3 region has the DNA TGTGCCAGCAGCTTGACGGACGGACCTTATGGCTACACCTTC.

This clonotype has at least ten counts. The rearrangement uses TRBV29-1 and TRBJ2-1; 9 bases are shared with TRBD2. V shed 4 bases, J shed 0 bases, and the junction held 1 base outside the gene matches. This CDR3 region has 14 residues. The germline V gene has CDR1 SQVTM and CDR2 ANQGSEA. The CDR3 loop is CSVATSGSYNEQFF. The DNA of the CDR3 is TGCAGCGTTGCGACTAGCGGCTCCTACAATGAGCAGTTCTTC.

With regard to this clonotype: With a much larger clone just one base away, this may be a read error. This CDR3 reads CARSQQGSKNIQYF. CDR3 coding DNA: TGTGCCCGCAGCCAACAGGGGTCCAAAAACATTCAGTACTTC. V usage is TRBV4-2 and J usage is TRBJ2-4; TRBD1 aligns across 7 bases. The germline CDR1 and CDR2 sequences are LGHNA and YNFKEQ. The CDR3 runs 14 residues.

The CDR3 DNA reads as TGCAGCGTTGACGGTCGACAGGTTAACTATGGCTACACCTTC. This gives the protein CSVDGRQVNYGYTF. The chain is built from TRBV29-1 and TRBJ1-2, with D maybe TRBD1 (6 bases). This CDR3 has 14 amino acids. The germline CDR1 and CDR2 sequences are SQVTM and ANQGSEA. V gave up 3 bases and J gave up 1 base, with 12 bases separating them.

Worth noting for this clonotype: Sequence at one end of the junction differs from germline and may be a read error. V is TRBV20-1 and J is TRBJ1-1; D is unresolved. Germline V gene sequence: CDR1 DFQATT, CDR2 SNEGSKA (reference sequence). This CDR3 is built from 12 residues. CDR3 in DNA: TGCAGTGCTGGAGAGATTCAAGGAAAAGCTTTCTTT. Its protein product is CSAGEIQGKAFF.

This clonotype was counted a few times. The V and J genes are TRBV28 and TRBJ2-7, with 9 nucleotides matching TRBD1. CDR3 length: 14 residues. Unmatched junction bases numbered 6, after V lost 4 bases and J lost 5 bases. Germline-derived CDR1 and CDR2 are MDHEN and SYDVKM. This CDR3 reads CASSSGTGINEQYF. In DNA, the CDR3 is TGTGCCAGCAGTTCCGGGACAGGGATTAACGAGCAGTACTTC.

Only one count was recorded for this clonotype. The chain joins TRBV20-1 to TRBJ2-7, with D perhaps given as TRBD1 or TRBD2 (5 bases each). V was cut by 1 base and J by 0 bases, with 16 bases left in between. CDR1 is DFQATT, CDR2 SNEGSKA, per germline (reference sequence). This CDR3 contains 16 residues. This CDR3 is CSARVLSPGSSYEQYF. CDR3 coding DNA: TGCAGTGCTAGAGTTTTATCCCCAGGGAGCTCCTACGAGCAGTACTTC.

V usage is TRBV9 and J usage is TRBJ2-1; D gene uncertain. Between the trimmed V and J ends, which lost 0 bases and 1 base, there was a span of 8 bases. CDR3 size: 15 residues. Per the germline V gene, CDR1 is SGDLS and CDR2 is YYNGEE. The CDR3 DNA sequence: TGTGCCAGCAGCGTAGAGAGGAGATCCTACAATGAGCAGTTCTTC. Translation: CASSVERRSYNEQFF.

This clonotype was seen a handful of times. The gene calls are TRBV20-1 and TRBJ2-5; 9 bases line up with TRBD2. This CDR3 is built from 19 residues. Trimming removed 0 bases from V and 5 bases from J; junction bases left unmatched: 19. Germline values: CDR1 DFQATT, CDR2 SNEGSKA (reference sequence). The CDR3 DNA reads as TGCAGTGCTAGAGATGGCCGGCGGCTAGCGGGGAATATGGGGGAGACCCAGTACTTC. Translating it yields CSARDGRRLAGNMGETQYF.

V and J are TRBV24-1 and TRBJ1-1; TRBD1 is a possible D gene (5 bases). In germline, CDR1 is KGHDR, CDR2 SFDVKD. This CDR3 has 13 residues. Trimming pared 9 bases from V and 3 bases from J, leaving 13 bases between. The CDR3 region is CATRGEGYTEAFF. The CDR3 region has the DNA TGTGCCACCCGTGGGGAGGGGTACACTGAAGCTTTCTTT.

This chain links TRBV25-1 with TRBJ1-1; unclear D gene. V lost 1 base, J lost 1 base, and 10 bases lay in between. The germline CDR1 and CDR2 sequences are MGHDK and SYGVNS. This CDR3 is built from 15 residues. The CDR3 DNA sequence: TGTGCCAGCAGTGAATCGATATGGAAGAACACTGAAGCTTTCTTT. This codes for CASSESIWKNTEAFF.

This clonotype occurred many times. The V call is TRBV20-1, the J call TRBJ2-7; D unresolved. The last part of the DNA fits TRBJ2-5 better; the J call may be wrong. Per germline, CDR1 DFQATT and CDR2 SNEGSKA (reference sequence). The CDR3 extends over 13 amino acids. The CDR3 here is CSASLLPSGTQYF. Written as DNA, the CDR3 is TGCAGTGCTAGTCTTCTGCCCTCGGGGACCCAGTACTTC.

In this sample, this clonotype turned up a few times. V and J are TRBV29-1 and TRBJ2-7; 11 bases are a match to TRBD2. The CDR3 runs 15 residues. Germline V gene lookup returns CDR1 SQVTM and CDR2 ANQGSEA. V lost 5 bases, J lost 7 bases, and 13 bases stayed unmatched. The DNA of the CDR3 is TGCAGCGTTTTTGGAGTAACTAGCGGGAGTTGGGAGCAGTACTTC. Translation: CSVFGVTSGSWEQYF.